This T cell receptor beta chain was sequenced in a study of T cells expressing NK-cell markers. In the study overall: Of eight sequenced donors, seven were HCMV-seropositive and one HCMV-seronegative.

The germline CDR1 and CDR2 sequences are SGHTA and FQGNSA. The CDR3 runs 15 residues. As concerns this clonotype: Its antigen remains unidentified.

Broader study findings: Dominant NKG2C+ clonotypes accounted for roughly 1.0-7.0% of CD8+ T cells in about 6 donors.

For TCR beta, cDNA was produced by 5'RACE template switching with UMIs. TCRdb processed the 5' RACE reads again and assigns one entry to each CDR3 protein, with no DNA. The sample has around 260,000 distinct CDR3 sequences. The source is a woman aged 18 to 75 in good health. The chain has TRBV7-2 and TRBJ1-1; TCRdb indicates TRBD1, and absent DNA this call remains unverified. Sequencing was done on a sample of blood T cells: a sorted CD56 or NKG2C T cell subset, CD4+ or CD8+ T cells, or bulk PBMC T cells (not recorded which). The CDR3 here is CASSSSRGGSTEAFF.